This T cell receptor beta chain was sequenced in a study of control samples from healthy donors and cancer patients. The protocol was immunoSEQ multiplex PCR, while the TCRdb copy is restricted to in-frame clones and leaves out a portion. The table has 70,000 to 85,000 clones, 80% to 90% seen once. The sequence was collected from a man in his sixties with head and neck cancer. Sequences were obtained from PBMCs.

Here the CDR3 reads CASSIGPGRWSTEAFF. The CDR3 nucleotides read TGTGCCAGTAGTATAGGTCCGGGTCGGTGGTCCACTGAAGCTTTCTTT. This chain uses TRBV19 with TRBJ1-1; the D is unclear. V lost 1 base, J lost 4 bases, and 16 bases lay in between. Germline V gene sequence: CDR1 LNHDA, CDR2 SQIVND (reference sequence). CDR3 length equals 16 residues.